Presented here are 12 T cell receptor beta chains from one specimen sequenced in a study of cytomegalovirus exposure and HLA in healthy donors. 13 Jbeta primers and 60 Vbeta primers were used for the PCR. TCRdb's copy holds only in-frame clones and misses some; the assay was immunoSEQ multiplex PCR. The table shows 150,000 to 160,000 clones, with 70% to 80% occurring only once. The sample taken for sequencing was PBMCs. The receptors originated from a young man in good health and CMV-seropositive.

The chain carries TRBV5-1 and TRBJ2-3; D perhaps matches TRBD1 (5 bases). Germline V gene sequence: CDR1 SGHRS, CDR2 YFSETQ. V was cut by 4 bases and J by 2 bases, with 17 bases left in between. The CDR3 is 16 amino acids. CDR3 loop: CASSLGPPRATDTQYF. In DNA, the CDR3 is TGCGCCAGCAGCCTAGGACCCCCCAGGGCCACAGATACGCAGTATTTT.

The chain couples TRBV6-6 to TRBJ2-7; 9 nucleotides agree with TRBD2. The germline V gene has CDR1 MNHNY and CDR2 SVGAGI (reference sequence). The CDR3 loop spans 15 amino acids. Trimming removed 6 bases from V and 1 base from J; junction bases left unmatched: 7. The CDR3 DNA is TGTGCCAGCAGCCCGGGACTAGCTCATTCCTACGAGCAGTACTTC. Residues: CASSPGLAHSYEQYF.

This rearrangement joins TRBV7-3 to TRBJ2-1, with 9 bases aligning to TRBD1. Unmatched junction bases numbered 3, after V lost 4 bases and J lost 2 bases. The CDR3 is 15 amino acids. Germline-derived CDR1 and CDR2 are SGHTA and FQGTGA. The CDR3 reads CASSSGQGPYNEQFF. The CDR3 region has the DNA TGTGCCAGCAGCTCGGGACAGGGACCCTACAATGAGCAGTTCTTC.

The rearrangement links TRBV5-4 to TRBJ2-7; 16 nucleotides match TRBD2. V lost 4 bases, J lost 0 bases, and 4 bases stayed unmatched. The CDR3 spans 17 residues. Germline values: CDR1 SGHNT, CDR2 YYREEE (reference sequence). The CDR3 here is CASSRGLAGGSSYEQYF. CDR3 sequence (DNA): TGTGCCAGCAGCCGGGGACTAGCGGGAGGGAGCTCCTACGAGCAGTACTTC.

This chain links TRBV28 with TRBJ1-5; 11 bases fit TRBD1. Germline trimming cut 5 bases from V and 6 bases from J; bases unmatched to any gene: 3. The CDR3 covers 14 residues. Germline CDR1 reads MDHEN; CDR2 reads SYDVKM. In DNA form, the CDR3 reads TGTGCCAGCAGTCTGGACAGGGGGCTTCAGCCCCAGCATTTT. The encoded protein is CASSLDRGLQPQHF.

This clone came up once. This chain uses TRBV28 with TRBJ2-7; TRBD2 agrees at 7 bases. Germline V gives CDR1 MDHEN, CDR2 SYDVKM. The CDR3 runs to 17 residues. Unmatched junction bases numbered 16, after V lost 5 bases and J lost 3 bases. CDR3: CASSPWGEGLPYYEQYF. DNA for the CDR3: TGTGCCAGCAGTCCCTGGGGGGAGGGGCTCCCCTACTACGAGCAGTACTTC.

J is TRBJ1-6 and V is TRBV19, with no clear D. The CDR3 totals 15 residues. Trimming pared 8 bases from V and 7 bases from J, leaving 18 bases between. CDR1 is LNHDA, CDR2 SQIVND, per germline (reference sequence). The CDR3 reads CASSPGSKTNSPLHF. The DNA of the CDR3 is TGTGCCAGTTCCCCCGGGTCTAAAACAAATTCACCCCTCCACTTT.

The rearrangement links TRBV5-1 to TRBJ2-2; D unresolved. CDR1 is SGHRS, CDR2 YFSETQ, per germline. The CDR3 runs 13 residues. V gave up 1 base and J gave up 3 bases, with 4 bases separating them. The CDR3 region is CASSLTDTGELFF. CDR3 sequence (DNA): TGCGCCAGCAGCTTGACGGACACCGGGGAGCTGTTTTTT.

The chain carries TRBV5-1 and TRBJ2-3, with D perhaps TRBD2 (5 bases). The germline V and J ends were trimmed by 5 bases and 5 bases, with 15 bases remaining between them. The CDR3 extends over 14 amino acids. Germline CDR1 is SGHRS and CDR2 is YFSETQ. The CDR3 here is CASRGSGVKDTQYF. CDR3 DNA sequence: TGCGCCAGCAGAGGGTCCGGGGTTAAAGATACGCAGTATTTT.

The chain recombines TRBV29-1 with TRBJ2-2; TRBD2 matches at 9 bases. Germline CDR1 and CDR2: SQVTM and ANQGSEA. V gave up 4 bases and J gave up 7 bases; unmatched junction bases: 13. This CDR3 contains 16 residues. The CDR3 DNA reads as TGCAGCGTTGTTCCTAGCGGGATACCCCGAGGCGGGGAGCTGTTTTTT. Amino acid sequence: CSVVPSGIPRGGELFF.

This chain joins TRBV5-5 and TRBJ2-7; a weak D match, TRBD1 (6 bases). The CDR3 extends over 15 amino acids. Germline CDR1 reads SGHKS; CDR2 reads YYEKEE (reference sequence). V was clipped by 4 bases and J by 1 base, with 15 bases between them. CDR3 amino acids: CASSRTGQSSYEQYF. The CDR3 bases are TGTGCCAGCAGCCGTACCGGACAGTCATCCTACGAGCAGTACTTC.

The CDR3 nucleotides are TGTGCCAGCAGCTTCCATACGGGGGCAACTAATGAAAAACTGTTTTTT. Translated, it gives CASSFHTGATNEKLFF. The V and J genes are TRBV11-1 and TRBJ1-4; the D gene is possibly TRBD1 (5 bases). The germline CDR1 and CDR2 sequences are SGHAT and FQDESV (reference sequence). The CDR3 runs to 16 residues. The V and J ends lost 3 bases and 0 bases respectively, with 11 bases between them.